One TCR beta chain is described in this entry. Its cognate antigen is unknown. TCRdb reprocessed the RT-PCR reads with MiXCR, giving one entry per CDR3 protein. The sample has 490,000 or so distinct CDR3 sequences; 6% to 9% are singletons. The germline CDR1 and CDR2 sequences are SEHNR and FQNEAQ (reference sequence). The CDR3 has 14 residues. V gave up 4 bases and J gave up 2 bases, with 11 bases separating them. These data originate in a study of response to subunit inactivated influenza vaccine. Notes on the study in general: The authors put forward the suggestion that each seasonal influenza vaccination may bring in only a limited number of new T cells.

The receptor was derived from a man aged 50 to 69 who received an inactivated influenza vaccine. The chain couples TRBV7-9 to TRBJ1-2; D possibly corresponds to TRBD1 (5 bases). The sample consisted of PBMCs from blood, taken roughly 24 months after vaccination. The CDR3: CASSSGRGNYGYTF. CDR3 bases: TGTGCCAGCAGCTCAGGAAGGGGAAACTATGGCTACACCTTC.